A single sample is the source of the 24 T cell receptor beta chains below, sequenced in a study of CD8 T cells in ankylosing spondylitis. No antigen is known for these receptors. A single record per CDR3 protein comes from TCRdb applying MiXCR to the 5' RACE reads. The profile covers a few hundred thousand distinct CDR3 sequences, with about 16% appearing a single time and roughly 42% taken by the ten largest. Study results and limitations: A motif in TCR beta, a set of under 10 highly homologous variants, appeared characteristic of ankylosing spondylitis blood.

What was sequenced was blood, either unsorted or a sorted T cell fraction (not recorded which). The source of these receptors is a male donor with ankylosing spondylitis.

The V call is TRBV3-1, the J call TRBJ2-1; 7 bases fit TRBD2. Trimming at V came to 2 bases and at J to 3 bases, leaving 10 bases not matched to a gene. CDR1 is LGHDT and CDR2 is YNNKEL in the germline V gene (reference sequence). The CDR3 has 17 residues. The CDR3 region is CASSQLGGERLYNEQFF. CDR3 DNA: TGTGCCAGCAGCCAACTTGGGGGGGAGCGTCTCTACAATGAGCAGTTCTTC.

This rearrangement joins TRBV6-1 to TRBJ2-1; D possibly matches TRBD1 or TRBD2 (5 bases each). The CDR3 totals 17 residues. V was shortened by 6 bases and J by 4 bases, with 22 bases between the two germline ends. CDR1 and CDR2 from the germline V gene are MNHNS and SASEGT. The CDR3 DNA reads TGTGCCAGCAGCGACGCATCAACTAGGGCAGGGTACAATGAGCAGTTCTTC. Translated, it gives CASSDASTRAGYNEQFF.

The chain joins TRBV20-1 to TRBJ1-1; D gene unclear. The CDR3 extends over 14 amino acids. V lost 1 base, J lost 1 base, and 10 bases lay in between. Germline V CDR1 and CDR2: DFQATT, SNEGSKA (reference sequence). The CDR3 protein is CSARASLGNTEAFF. The CDR3 DNA reads as TGCAGTGCTAGAGCGTCACTCGGGAACACTGAAGCTTTCTTT.

V usage is TRBV6-1 and J usage is TRBJ1-5, with D uncertain. The CDR3 contains 14 residues. Germline CDR1 reads MNHNS; CDR2 reads SASEGT. V shed 6 bases and J shed 4 bases, with 13 bases lying between them. The DNA for the CDR3 is TGTGCCAGCAGACCATCACATGAAAATCAGCCCCAGCATTTT. It is translated as CASRPSHENQPQHF.

This clonotype showed up just a few times. The chain uses TRBV3-1 and TRBJ2-2, with D perhaps matching TRBD2 (6 bases). CDR3 length equals 13 residues. Trimming removed 3 bases from V and 7 bases from J, with 9 bases in between. Germline V gene sequence: CDR1 LGHDT, CDR2 YNNKEL (reference sequence). CDR3 protein: CASSHRGVGELFF. CDR3 nucleotide sequence: TGTGCCAGCAGCCATCGCGGGGTCGGGGAGCTGTTTTTT.

The V and J genes are TRBV4-2 and TRBJ1-1, with 7 bases fitting TRBD1. Germline CDR1 is LGHNA and CDR2 is YNFKEQ. The CDR3 has 14 residues. Trimming cost V 4 bases and J 6 bases; bases outside gene matches: 8. CDR3 protein: CASSPEQGVSEAFF. The DNA of the CDR3 is TGTGCCAGCAGCCCAGAGCAGGGGGTGTCTGAAGCTTTCTTT.

The chain recombines TRBV5-1 with TRBJ1-4, with D uncertain. CDR1 is SGHRS and CDR2 is YFSETQ in the germline V gene. The ends were cut back, 0 bases at V and 8 bases at J, with 14 bases in the middle. This CDR3 comprises 15 residues. The chain's CDR3 is CASSLDPGSDEKLFF. CDR3 DNA: TGCGCCAGCAGCTTGGATCCGGGATCCGACGAAAAACTGTTTTTT.

This clonotype was counted a single time. The gene calls are TRBV7-2 and TRBJ2-3, with D possibly matching TRBD2 (5 bases). Germline loops: CDR1 SGHTA, CDR2 FQGNSA. This CDR3 comprises 16 residues. V was clipped by 1 base and J by 1 base, with 12 bases between them. CDR3 protein: CASSLEREPGTDTQYF. CDR3 nucleotides: TGTGCCAGCAGCTTAGAAAGGGAGCCCGGCACAGATACGCAGTATTTT.

The J gene is TRBJ2-7, the V gene TRBV20-1; weak D call: TRBD2 (7 bases). Trimming took 0 bases from V and 3 from J, leaving 18 bases between them. CDR1 and CDR2 (germline): DFQATT, SNEGSKA (reference sequence). This CDR3 has 16 amino acids. In nucleotides, the CDR3 is TGCAGTGCTAGAGATCGGGGGGCACCATCCATCTACGAGCAGTACTTC. Protein sequence: CSARDRGAPSIYEQYF.

The V and J genes are TRBV6-1 and TRBJ2-7; 9 bases are shared with TRBD2. Per the germline V gene, CDR1 is MNHNS and CDR2 is SASEGT. The CDR3 totals 13 residues. Trimming took 6 bases from V and 3 from J; bases not matched to a gene: 3. This CDR3 is CASSPSGNYEQYF. The CDR3 DNA reads TGTGCCAGCAGCCCTAGCGGGAACTACGAGCAGTACTTC.

This clonotype has a count of ten or more. The rearrangement joins TRBV10-3 to TRBJ1-2; D call uncertain. Germline V gene lookup returns CDR1 ENHRY and CDR2 SYGVKD. V lost 0 bases and J lost 5, with 19 bases in between. The CDR3 runs 17 residues. The CDR3 spells CAISESAGPSEIYGYTF. In DNA, the CDR3 is TGTGCCATCAGTGAGTCAGCGGGTCCCTCGGAAATTTATGGCTACACCTTC.

A few counts support this clonotype. The chain employs TRBV7-9 and TRBJ2-1; 10 bases line up with TRBD2. In germline, CDR1 is SEHNR, CDR2 FQNEAQ (reference sequence). There are 17 residues in the CDR3. V trimming: 5 bases; J trimming: 8 bases; junction bases outside the gene matches: 15. The CDR3 DNA follows: TGTGCCAGCAGCCCGAGGACTAGCGGACCCGCGGGCGATGAGCAGTTCTTC. Its protein product is CASSPRTSGPAGDEQFF.

The sample holds many counts of this clonotype. The gene calls are TRBV14 and TRBJ2-1; 8 bases match TRBD1. The V segment lost 4 bases and the J segment 2 bases; nucleotides outside the gene matches: 10. Germline assignment: CDR1 SGHDN and CDR2 FVKESK. The CDR3 runs to 17 residues. The CDR3: CASSLTGAQAAYNEQFF. CDR3 nucleotides: TGTGCCAGCAGCCTGACAGGGGCTCAAGCAGCCTACAATGAGCAGTTCTTC.

This clonotype was counted between two and nine times. The chain employs TRBV12-3 or TRBV12-4 and TRBJ2-3; 9 bases are a match to TRBD2. The V gene end was trimmed by 4 bases and the J gene end by 5 bases; junction bases not matched to a gene: 7. The CDR3 spans 15 residues. The CDR3 nucleotides read TGTGCCAGCAGTTCCCGCGTAGCGGGGGAAGATACGCAGTATTTT. This gives the protein CASSSRVAGEDTQYF.

The genes are TRBV7-9 and TRBJ2-5, with TRBD2 matching 8 bases. V shed 6 bases and J 2 bases; nucleotides not matched to a gene: 8. Germline V gene data show CDR1 as SEHNR and CDR2 as FQNEAQ (reference sequence). CDR3 length: 15 amino acids. In DNA, the CDR3 is TGTGCCAGCAGGGATAGCGGGGTTAATCAAGAGACCCAGTACTTC. It codes for CASRDSGVNQETQYF.

The CDR3: CASSQDLPTYEQYF. CDR3 sequence (DNA): TGCGCCAGCAGCCAAGATCTGCCGACATACGAGCAGTACTTC. The rearrangement joins TRBV4-1 to TRBJ2-7; D remains unclear. This CDR3 spans 14 amino acids. With 0 bases removed from V and 4 bases from J, the gap between germline ends came to 10 bases. Germline CDR1 is MGHRA and CDR2 is YSYEKL.

CDR3 protein: CATPPATGGYNEQFF. The CDR3 bases are TGTGCCACTCCGCCGGCGACTGGGGGTTACAATGAGCAGTTCTTC. The chain couples TRBV2 to TRBJ2-1, with D perhaps being TRBD1 or TRBD2 (5 bases each). From germline, CDR1 is SNHLY and CDR2 FYNNEI. CDR3 length: 15 residues. V lost 10 bases, J lost 4 bases, and 20 bases lay in between.

The chain joins TRBV29-1 to TRBJ2-7, with D possibly TRBD1 on 5 matching bases. The CDR3 is made up of 10 amino acids. Trimming removed 7 bases at V and 7 bases at J, with 11 bases between. CDR1 and CDR2 (germline): SQVTM, ANQGSEA. CDR3 sequence: CSATKGEQYF. In DNA, the CDR3 is TGCAGCGCCACAAAGGGGGAGCAGTACTTC.

This clonotype turned up a few times. The chain combines TRBV7-6 with TRBJ2-7; the D call may be TRBD1 or TRBD2 (5 bases each). Trimming cost V 5 bases and J 2 bases, with 13 bases left between them. Germline CDR1 and CDR2: SGHVS and FNYEAQ. The CDR3 consists of 14 residues. Written as DNA, the CDR3 is TGTGCCAGCAGCCCCCGGGGCCCTACCTACGAGCAGTACTTC. Protein: CASSPRGPTYEQYF.

Ten or more counts support this clonotype. The chain links TRBV2 to TRBJ1-1; D remains ambiguous. Germline CDR1 and CDR2: SNHLY and FYNNEI. CDR3 length: 13 residues. Between the trimmed V and J ends, which lost 7 bases and 5 bases, there was a span of 14 bases. The CDR3 nucleotides read TGTGCCAGCAATGCCGGACTGGAGACTGAAGCTTTCTTT. Translating it yields CASNAGLETEAFF.

This clonotype has more than one count but fewer than ten. The chain carries TRBV29-1 and TRBJ2-2; 7 nucleotides align to TRBD2. Germline assignment: CDR1 SQVTM and CDR2 ANQGSEA. Unmatched junction bases numbered 3, after V lost 7 bases and J lost 7 bases. The CDR3 is 11 amino acids. The CDR3 is CSAPSGGELFF. The CDR3 DNA is TGCAGCGCCCCTAGCGGCGGGGAGCTGTTTTTT.

The gene calls are TRBV20-1 and TRBJ2-3; 7 nucleotides match TRBD2. Germline V gene data show CDR1 as DFQATT and CDR2 as SNEGSKA (reference sequence). The CDR3 is 15 amino acids. The V gene end was trimmed by 0 bases and the J gene end by 8 bases; junction bases not matched to a gene: 11. This CDR3 reads CSAREGGEGRGTQYF. CDR3 nucleotide sequence: TGCAGTGCTAGAGAGGGGGGGGAGGGCCGAGGTACGCAGTATTTT.

This clonotype was detected only a few times. The chain employs TRBV5-6 and TRBJ2-2; 9 bases agree with TRBD1. After removal of 4 bases from V and 4 bases from J, the junction contained 11 bases not matched to a gene. CDR1 SGHDT and CDR2 YYEEEE come from the germline V gene. The CDR3 length is 17 residues. The CDR3 nucleotides read TGTGCCAGCAGCGCCCTAACAGGGGGCTTGGGCACCGGGGAGCTGTTTTTT. Protein product: CASSALTGGLGTGELFF.

The chain recombines TRBV29-1 with TRBJ1-1, with 9 bases aligning to TRBD1. CDR1 is SQVTM and CDR2 is ANQGSEA in the germline V gene. This CDR3 region has 16 residues. V dropped 4 bases and J dropped 5; count of bases not matched to a gene: 14. The CDR3 DNA is TGCAGCGTTGCGGTACCGGGACAGGGATCTTTTACTGAAGCTTTCTTT. Residues: CSVAVPGQGSFTEAFF.